The TCR beta chain under discussion was sequenced for a study of post-analysis software for immune sequencing data. Study background: Relapsing-remitting, secondary progressive and progressive-relapsing multiple sclerosis were all included among the disease courses. Study-level findings and limits: Controls significantly exceeded multiple sclerosis patients in normalized Chao1 diversity. Four or five TRBV segments were more frequent in patients than controls; TRBV5-6, TRBV5-1 and TRBV20-1 belonged to this group. By F measure, samples from a shared preparation batch strongly co-clustered.

The TCR beta cDNA libraries contained unique molecular identifiers. Once roughly 0.9 to 10 million T cells were used, a few hundred thousand cDNA molecules resulted. TCRdb analysed the PCR reads with MiXCR anew, one entry per CDR3 protein. The sample yields hundreds of thousands of distinct CDR3 sequences, 44% seen once. This clonotype occurred many times. The antigen is undetermined. The junction had 6 bases not matched to a gene; V was cut back by 0 bases and J by 4 bases. This CDR3 spans 16 amino acids. Germline V gene data show CDR1 as LGHNA and CDR2 as YNFKEQ. The material sequenced was blood. The gene calls are TRBV4-2 and TRBJ2-1, with 7 bases that match TRBD2. The clonotype comes from a girl aged 10 to 17 with multiple sclerosis. The CDR3 DNA reads TGTGCCAGCAGCCAAGATGGGCAGGGAGGGTACAATGAGCAGTTCTTC. As protein: CASSQDGQGGYNEQFF.